Presented here are 2 T cell receptor beta chains from one specimen sequenced in a study of cytomegalovirus exposure and HLA in healthy donors. The study ran its PCR with 60 Vbeta and 13 Jbeta primers. Profiling relied on immunoSEQ multiplex PCR, and the TCRdb table lists in-frame clones only, not all of them. Found here are about 82,000 clones, around three fifths of them singletons; the top ten hold around 16%. The material sequenced was PBMCs. The receptors here all came from a woman in her 40s in good health and CMV-seropositive.

The gene calls are TRBV21-1 and TRBJ2-7; no DNA check was done on the table's D call, TRBD2. TRBV21-1 is noted as a pseudogene. The CDR3 totals 12 residues. The CDR3 sequence is CASPGLAYEQYF. CDR3 nucleotides: TGTGCCAGCCCGGGACTAGCCTACGAGCAGTACTTC.

There are a few counts of this clone. The chain joins TRBV25-1 to TRBJ2-1; the match to TRBD1 covers 9 bases. Germline lookup yields CDR1 MGHDK and CDR2 SYGVNS. Trimming removed 1 base from V and 1 base from J; junction bases left unmatched: 2. CDR3 length: 16 residues. In DNA form, the CDR3 reads TGTGCCAGCAGTGAATCCGGGACAGGGTCCTACAATGAGCAGTTCTTC. Residues: CASSESGTGSYNEQFF.